This is a list of T cell receptor beta chains from one sample in a study of cytomegalovirus exposure and HLA in healthy donors. Only in-frame clones appear in the TCRdb table, and some are missing; sequencing was by immunoSEQ multiplex PCR. The repertoire has approximately 220,000 clones, just under 90% of them found once; the top ten carry about 3%. The sample comprised PBMCs. These TCRs come from a man between 18 and 29 years old in good health and CMV-seronegative. Both conserved end residues are trimmed from each CDR3.

TRBV28	ASSPIDRGYYGYT
TRBV7-2	ASSLRGTGGAGADTQY
TRBV25-1	ASSGDWGREGLNTQY
TRBV7-2	ASSLVSGSFNTGELF
TRBV2	ASSRQTEANEQF
TRBV4-3	ASSQGTGRNSPLH
TRBV15	ATSPSGLAGEYEQY
TRBV5-4	ASSSEDRAPGNTIY
TRBV7-8	ASTPGSNYGYT
TRBV6-6	ASSRTGTGVSNEQF